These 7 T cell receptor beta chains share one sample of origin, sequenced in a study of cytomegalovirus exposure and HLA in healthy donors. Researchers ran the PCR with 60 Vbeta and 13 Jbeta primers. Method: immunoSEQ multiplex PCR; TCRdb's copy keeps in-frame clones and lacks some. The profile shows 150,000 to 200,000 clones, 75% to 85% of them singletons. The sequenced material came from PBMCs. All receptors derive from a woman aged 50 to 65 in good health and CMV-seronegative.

CDR3 sequence reads: CASSPGVRHNQPQHF. The DNA for the CDR3 is TGTGCCAGCAGCCCAGGGGTCCGACACAATCAGCCCCAGCATTTT. The chain has TRBV28 and TRBJ1-5, with D possibly TRBD1 on 6 matching bases. CDR1 MDHEN and CDR2 SYDVKM come from the germline V gene. V was cut by 6 bases and J by 3 bases, with 15 bases left in between. This CDR3 has 15 amino acids.

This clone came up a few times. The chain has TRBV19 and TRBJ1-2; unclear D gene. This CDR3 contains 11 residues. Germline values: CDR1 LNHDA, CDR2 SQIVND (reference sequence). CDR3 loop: CASRLDYGYTF. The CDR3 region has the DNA TGTGCGTCCAGGCTTGACTATGGCTACACCTTC.

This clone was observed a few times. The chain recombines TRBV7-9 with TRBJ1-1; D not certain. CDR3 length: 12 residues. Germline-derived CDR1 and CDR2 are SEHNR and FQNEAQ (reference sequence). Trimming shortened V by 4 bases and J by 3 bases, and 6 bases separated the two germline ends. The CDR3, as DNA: TGTGCCAGCAGCTCTAGATACACTGAAGCTTTCTTT. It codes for CASSSRYTEAFF.

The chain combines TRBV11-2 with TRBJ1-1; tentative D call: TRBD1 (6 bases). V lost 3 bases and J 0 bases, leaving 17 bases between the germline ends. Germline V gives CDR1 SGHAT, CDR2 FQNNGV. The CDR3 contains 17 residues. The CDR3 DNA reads TGTGCCAGCAGCTTCACAGGGAGGGTTTTTATGAACACTGAAGCTTTCTTT. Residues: CASSFTGRVFMNTEAFF.

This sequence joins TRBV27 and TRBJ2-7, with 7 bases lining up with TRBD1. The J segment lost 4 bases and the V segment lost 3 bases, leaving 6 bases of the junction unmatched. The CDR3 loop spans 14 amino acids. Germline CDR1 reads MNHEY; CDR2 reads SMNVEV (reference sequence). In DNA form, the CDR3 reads TGTGCCAGCAGTTTTAGGGGGCGCGGTTACGAGCAGTACTTC. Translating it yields CASSFRGRGYEQYF.

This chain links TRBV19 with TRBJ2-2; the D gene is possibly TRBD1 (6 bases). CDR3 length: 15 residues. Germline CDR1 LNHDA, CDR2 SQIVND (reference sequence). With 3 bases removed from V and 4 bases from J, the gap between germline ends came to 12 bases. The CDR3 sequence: CASSIPRGATGELFF. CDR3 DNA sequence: TGTGCCAGTAGTATCCCCAGGGGAGCCACCGGGGAGCTGTTTTTT.

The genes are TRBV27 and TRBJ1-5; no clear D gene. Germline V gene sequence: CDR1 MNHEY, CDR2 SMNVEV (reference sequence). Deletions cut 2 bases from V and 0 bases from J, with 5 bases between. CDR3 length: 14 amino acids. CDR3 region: CASSLHNSNQPQHF. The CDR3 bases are TGTGCCAGCAGTTTACACAATAGCAATCAGCCCCAGCATTTT.